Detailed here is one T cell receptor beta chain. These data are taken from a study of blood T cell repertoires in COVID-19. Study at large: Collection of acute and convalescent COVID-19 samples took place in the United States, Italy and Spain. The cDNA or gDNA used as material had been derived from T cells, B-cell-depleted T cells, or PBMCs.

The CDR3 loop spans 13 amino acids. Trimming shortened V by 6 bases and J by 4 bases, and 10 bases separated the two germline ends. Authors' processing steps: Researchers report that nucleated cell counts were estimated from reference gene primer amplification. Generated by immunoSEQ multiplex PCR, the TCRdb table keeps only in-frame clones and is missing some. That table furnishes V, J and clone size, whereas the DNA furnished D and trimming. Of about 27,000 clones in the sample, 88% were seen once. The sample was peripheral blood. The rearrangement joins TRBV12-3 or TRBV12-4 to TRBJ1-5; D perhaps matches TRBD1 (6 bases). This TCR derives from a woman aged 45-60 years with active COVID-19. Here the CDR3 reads CASSRTVNQPQHF. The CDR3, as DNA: TGTGCCAGCAGCCGGACAGTAAATCAGCCCCAGCATTTT.